This is a list of T cell receptor beta chains from one sample in a study of blood T cell repertoires in COVID-19. Method: immunoSEQ multiplex PCR; TCRdb's copy keeps in-frame clones and lacks some. The table lists fewer than 450,000 clones, about 91% of them singletons. Sequenced material: peripheral blood. All receptors derive from a woman in her 50s with COVID-19, enrolled during active disease. The conserved cysteine and the conserved F or W are not part of the CDR3 here. A D gene is named only where the DNA matches it firmly.

cdr3_length	v_call	j_call	d_call	cdr3_aa
13	TRBV25-1	TRBJ2-5	NA	ASSEPQGVGETQY
11	TRBV11-1	TRBJ1-1	TRBD1	ASSATGQGEAF
14	TRBV19	TRBJ2-3	TRBD1	ASSKGTGGMTDTQY
13	TRBV30	TRBJ2-7	NA	AWSRLGGPGPEQY
13	TRBV20-1	TRBJ1-1	NA	SASTGFEVNTEAF
16	TRBV7-2	TRBJ1-1	TRBD1	ASSGGGQVWGLNTEAF
14	TRBV4-1	TRBJ2-1	TRBD1	ASSRLPGGSYNEQF
11	TRBV7-9	TRBJ1-5	TRBD1	ASSLQGDQPQH
14	TRBV6-6	TRBJ1-2	TRBD1	ASSYSGQGKHYGYT
14	TRBV10-3	TRBJ2-3	TRBD2	AIRYSGGASTDTQY
13	TRBV5-4	TRBJ1-1	TRBD1	ASSLALTGGTEAF
18	TRBV5-1	TRBJ2-3	TRBD2	ASSSPLRAGELTSTDTQY
12	TRBV18	TRBJ1-5	NA	ASSPQNTGQPQH
13	TRBV9	TRBJ2-1	NA	ASSVFDLWGDEQF
11	TRBV27	TRBJ2-3	NA	ASNNLVSDTQY
12	TRBV5-1	TRBJ2-1	TRBD2	ASSSPGGGTEQF
14	TRBV7-2	TRBJ2-3	NA	ASSLGGGDGTDTQY
14	TRBV30	TRBJ2-7	NA	AWSALGAGATYEQY
10	TRBV12-3/TRBV12-4	TRBJ2-3	NA	ASSFPSGGQY
11	TRBV2	TRBJ1-1	TRBD1	ASRGTESTEAF
12	TRBV6-1	TRBJ1-2	TRBD1	ASSERDRGSGYT
13	TRBV2	TRBJ1-4	TRBD1	ASSGRTGLVEKLF
10	TRBV29-1	TRBJ1-4	TRBD1	SVGTGDEKLF
11	TRBV13	TRBJ1-1	NA	ASSHRGGTEAF
15	TRBV14	TRBJ2-3	TRBD1	ASSQSVEWTGADTQY
13	TRBV11-2	TRBJ2-3	TRBD2	ASSLSGESTDTQY
12	TRBV13	TRBJ1-1	NA	ASSPYRVNTEAF
12	TRBV20-1	TRBJ1-4	NA	SASRAGLDEKLF
13	TRBV6-5	TRBJ2-1	TRBD2	ASTFTGGLAGEQF
14	TRBV2	TRBJ1-6	TRBD1	ASSVGRQGYNSPLH
13	TRBV18	TRBJ1-2	TRBD1	ASSPSQGATGGYT
12	TRBV13	TRBJ1-1	NA	ASSQGLMNTEAF
13	TRBV2	TRBJ1-1	NA	ASSVSPAGNTEAF
16	TRBV19	TRBJ1-2	TRBD1	ASTKTIVRRGRLYGYT
13	TRBV6-1	TRBJ1-2	TRBD1	ASSERTGVDYGYT
11	TRBV6-6	TRBJ1-2	TRBD1	ASFDRGDYGYT
13	TRBV19	TRBJ1-1	NA	ASSFFRGQLTEAF
11	TRBV2	TRBJ2-2	NA	ASSTSFGGELF
14	TRBV5-1	TRBJ1-6	NA	ASSLNGGNNNSPLH
15	TRBV27	TRBJ1-1	NA	ASSQERTTGPNTEAF
11	TRBV20-1	TRBJ1-2	NA	SASEGQNYGYT